This is a list of T cell receptor beta chains from one sample in a study of shared clonotypes between healthy human individuals. TCRdb's table, derived via immunoSEQ multiplex PCR, lists solely in-frame clones and lacks some. Among just over 2,000,000 clones listed, approximately 95% were seen once. The sample was naive CD4+ T cells sorted from blood. These TCRs come from a man younger than 35 in good health. The CDR3 runs from the conserved cysteine through the conserved F or W. Fields, in order: CDR3 DNA, CDR3 protein, clone size, J gene, V gene, D gene. A D gene is named only where the DNA matches it firmly. The size entry is marked missing in some rows and otherwise reads once, few, many or a size class.

TGCGCCAGCAGCTTGACTACTCTGAACACCGGGGAGCTGTTTTTT | CASSLTTLNTGELFF | - | TRBJ2-2 | TRBV5-1 | -
TGTGCCATCAGGGGGCAAGAGACCCAGTACTTC | CAIRGQETQYF | - | TRBJ2-5 | TRBV10-3 | -
TGTGCCAGCAGCTTAGCGCTAGCCGTGGGGGAGACCCAGTACTTC | CASSLALAVGETQYF | - | TRBJ2-5 | TRBV7-9 | -
TGTGCCTGGAGCTCGGGGGGCGGGTACGAGCAGTACTTC | CAWSSGGGYEQYF | - | TRBJ2-7 | TRBV30 | -
TGCAGCGTTGATCCGGGAATGAACACTGAAGCTTTCTTT | CSVDPGMNTEAFF | few | TRBJ1-1 | TRBV29-1 | -
TGTGCCATCAGTCTAGCGGGAGGTCCAGATACGCAGTATTTT | CAISLAGGPDTQYF | - | TRBJ2-3 | TRBV10-3 | TRBD2
TGTGCCTCGGGACCCCCGACAGCCAAAAACATTCAGTACTTC | CASGPPTAKNIQYF | once | TRBJ2-4 | TRBV30 | -
TGCGCCAGCAGCTCTAATACAGGGGGAGAGACCCAGTACTTC | CASSSNTGGETQYF | - | TRBJ2-5 | TRBV5-1 | TRBD1
TGTGCCAGCATGGTAGATGCCCTGAACACTGAAGCTTTCTTT | CASMVDALNTEAFF | - | TRBJ1-1 | TRBV5-4 | -
TGTGCCTGGAGTCCGGACGAGACCCAGTACTTC | CAWSPDETQYF | - | TRBJ2-5 | TRBV30 | -
TGTGCCAGCAGCTTGGGGGTGAGCGCCGCAGATACGCAGTATTTT | CASSLGVSAADTQYF | - | TRBJ2-3 | TRBV5-4 | -
TGTGCCTGGAGTGTCGGCAGTCAGGAGACCCAGTACTTC | CAWSVGSQETQYF | - | TRBJ2-5 | TRBV30 | -
TGTGCCAGCAGTTTATCCATTAATCAGCCCCAGCATTTT | CASSLSINQPQHF | - | TRBJ1-5 | TRBV27 | -
TGTGCCAGCAGCCCCCGGGGTGAGGGCGGTCAGCCCCAGCATTTT | CASSPRGEGGQPQHF | - | TRBJ1-5 | TRBV5-5 | -
TGTGCCAGCAGCCTCCAAGGGGGGGCTAACTATGGCTACACCTTC | CASSLQGGANYGYTF | - | TRBJ1-2 | TRBV5-5 | -
TGTGCCAGCAGTGGACAAACAGGTTCACCCCTCCACTTT | CASSGQTGSPLHF | - | TRBJ1-6 | TRBV6-1 | -
TGTGCCTGGGGCCAGGAGGAACTGGTACGGTTCTTC | CAWGQEELVRFF | - | TRBJ2-1 | TRBV30 | -
TGCGCCAGCCAAACGGTCCCCCTCACCGGGGAGCTGTTTTTT | CASQTVPLTGELFF | - | TRBJ2-2 | TRBV5-1 | -
TGTGCCAGCAGCTTGGTAGAGAATGGCTACACCTTC | CASSLVENGYTF | many | TRBJ1-2 | TRBV5-4 | -
TGTGCCAGCAGCCTTAACCTTAATCAGCCCCAGCATTTT | CASSLNLNQPQHF | many | TRBJ1-5 | TRBV7-2 | -
TGTGCCTGGAAGGTCCAGGGGAATTCACCCCTCCACTTT | CAWKVQGNSPLHF | - | TRBJ1-6 | TRBV30 | -
TGTGCCAGCAGCTTACAGGGGATGTTAAACAATGAGCAGTTCTTC | CASSLQGMLNNEQFF | - | TRBJ2-1 | TRBV7-2 | -
TGTGCCACCAGCAGATCCAGGATTACCTACGAGCAGTACTTC | CATSRSRITYEQYF | once | TRBJ2-7 | TRBV15 | -
TGTGCCAGTAGTACCCGACAGGGAACCAACTATGGCTACACCTTC | CASSTRQGTNYGYTF | - | TRBJ1-2 | TRBV19 | TRBD1
TGCGCCAGCAGCAACGTTAGGGGTGGCGAGACCCAGTACTTC | CASSNVRGGETQYF | - | TRBJ2-5 | TRBV5-1 | -
TGTGCCAGCAATAGTGGGGCGCTGGGCACCGGGGAGCTGTTTTTT | CASNSGALGTGELFF | - | TRBJ2-2 | TRBV2 | -
TGTGCTAGTGGTTTCAGGGGGGTCAACCACGGGGTCACAGATACGCAGTATTTT | CASGFRGVNHGVTDTQYF | once | TRBJ2-3 | TRBV12-5 | -
TGTGCCAGCAGCCTAACAGGGGACAGGGTCCTGTTTTTT | CASSLTGDRVLFF | few | TRBJ1-4 | TRBV6-5 | TRBD1
TGTGCCAGCAGCTTTAAACAGGGGGTTCCCTACGAGCAGTACTTC | CASSFKQGVPYEQYF | - | TRBJ2-7 | TRBV7-2 | TRBD1
TGTGCCAGCAGCCAAGATCTCTGGGAAAACACCATATATTTT | CASSQDLWENTIYF | - | TRBJ1-3 | TRBV14 | -
TGTGCCAGCAGCCAGGGGCTGAGGGATCAGCCCCAGCATTTT | CASSQGLRDQPQHF | - | TRBJ1-5 | TRBV27 | -
TGTGCCAGCAGCCAGGAGGGAGCGATTAGCTCACCCCTCCACTTT | CASSQEGAISSPLHF | - | TRBJ1-6 | TRBV4-2 | -
TGCGCCAGCAGCATAATCGAAGGCAGCGAGCAGTTCTTC | CASSIIEGSEQFF | - | TRBJ2-1 | TRBV5-1 | -
TGCGCCAGCAGCCTGTCGGGGGGTAGCTACGAGCAGTACTTC | CASSLSGGSYEQYF | - | TRBJ2-7 | TRBV5-1 | TRBD2
TGTGCCAGCAGCTCCCGGACAGGGCAAGAGACCCAGTACTTC | CASSSRTGQETQYF | once | TRBJ2-5 | TRBV7-2 | TRBD1
TGTGCCAGCAGCTTTTCCGGGACTAGCACAGATACGCAGTATTTT | CASSFSGTSTDTQYF | - | TRBJ2-3 | TRBV7-2 | -
TGTGCCAGCAGGGGACAGCTTAACACTGAAGCTTTCTTT | CASRGQLNTEAFF | - | TRBJ1-1 | TRBV27 | TRBD1
TGTGCCAGCTCACCATTCTCAACCGGAGGGGAGCAGTACTTC | CASSPFSTGGEQYF | few | TRBJ2-7 | TRBV18 | -
TGCGCCAGCAGCCAGGCCCAGGGGGCAACTAATGAAAAACTGTTTTTT | CASSQAQGATNEKLFF | few | TRBJ1-4 | TRBV4-1 | TRBD1
TGTGCCAGTACAGGGTTGGATTTGAACACTGAAGCTTTCTTT | CASTGLDLNTEAFF | - | TRBJ1-1 | TRBV19 | -
TGTGCCAGCTCACCAGGCGGGAACTATGGCTACACCTTC | CASSPGGNYGYTF | - | TRBJ1-2 | TRBV18 | -
TGTGCCAGCAGTCCGGGCCTACAGTCGTCTGGGGAGCTGTTTTTT | CASSPGLQSSGELFF | - | TRBJ2-2 | TRBV6-1 | -
TGTGCCAGCAGCGTAGGGACTAGCGGGGGGGCCAGGGAGACCCAGTACTTC | CASSVGTSGGARETQYF | - | TRBJ2-5 | TRBV9 | TRBD2
TGTGCCAGCTCACAGTCGTTCGGCACAGATACGCAGTATTTT | CASSQSFGTDTQYF | - | TRBJ2-3 | TRBV18 | -
TGTGCCATCAGTTCAGGACTAGCGGGGTCGACAGATACGCAGTATTTT | CAISSGLAGSTDTQYF | - | TRBJ2-3 | TRBV10-3 | TRBD2
TGTGCCAGCAGCCCTCGGGTCTCTGGGGCCAACGTCCTGACTTTC | CASSPRVSGANVLTF | - | TRBJ2-6 | TRBV7-9 | -
TGTGCCAGCAGTTACACCGGTGCTCCTAACTATGGCTACACCTTC | CASSYTGAPNYGYTF | - | TRBJ1-2 | TRBV6-5 | -
TGCAGCGTTGGGGCAGATAATGAAAAACTGTTTTTT | CSVGADNEKLFF | - | TRBJ1-4 | TRBV29-1 | -
TGTGCCAGCAGTTTAATCACCTACGAGCAGTACTTC | CASSLITYEQYF | - | TRBJ2-7 | TRBV27 | -
TGTGCCAGCAGCTTCCGGGACAGGGGTTCAGATACGCAGTATTTT | CASSFRDRGSDTQYF | - | TRBJ2-3 | TRBV7-9 | TRBD1